These 20 T cell receptor beta chains came from one sample sequenced in a study of control samples from healthy donors and cancer patients. Clones were read by immunoSEQ multiplex PCR, and TCRdb kept only the in-frame ones, dropping some. The table has a few hundred thousand clones, about nine tenths seen once. The sample consisted of PBMCs. The receptors were gathered from a man in his forties with head and neck cancer.

V usage is TRBV30 and J usage is TRBJ1-3; D gene uncertain. This CDR3 contains 12 residues. CDR1 is GTSNPN, CDR2 SVGIG, per germline (reference sequence). V lost 3 bases to trimming and J lost 6 bases, with 9 bases between them. The CDR3 loop is CAWSPMENTIYF. The CDR3 nucleotides are TGTGCCTGGAGCCCGATGGAAAACACCATATATTTT.

The V call is TRBV3-1 (or the pseudogene TRBV3-2), the J call TRBJ1-1; 8 positions match TRBD1. V trimming: 4 bases; J trimming: 11 bases; junction bases outside the gene matches: 6. Germline values: CDR1 LGHDT, CDR2 YNNKEL (reference sequence). The CDR3 has 12 amino acids. CDR3 nucleotides: TGTGCCAGCAGCCCCCAGGACAGGGATGCTTTCTTT. Protein sequence: CASSPQDRDAFF.

The rearrangement uses TRBV10-3 and TRBJ2-2; TRBD2 matches 10 bases. The CDR3 contains 14 residues. The J segment lost 5 bases and the V segment lost 8 bases, leaving 5 bases of the junction unmatched. CDR1 is ENHRY, CDR2 SYGVKD, per germline. CDR3 sequence: CAISGTSETGELFF. The CDR3 nucleotides are TGTGCCATCTCCGGGACTAGCGAGACCGGGGAGCTGTTTTTT.

This clone was detected a few times. The rearrangement joins TRBV18 to TRBJ2-3; D could derive from TRBD1 or TRBD2 (6 bases each). Deletions cut 6 bases from V and 4 bases from J, with 8 bases between. CDR1 is KGHSH and CDR2 is LQKENI in the germline V gene. This CDR3 has 12 amino acids. CDR3 protein: CASSGGPDTQYF. The CDR3 coding sequence is TGTGCCAGCTCCGGGGGCCCAGATACGCAGTATTTT.

J is TRBJ2-2 and V is TRBV29-1; no reliable D call. V lost 5 bases and J 7 bases, leaving 14 bases between the germline ends. CDR3 length: 13 residues. Germline V gene lookup returns CDR1 SQVTM and CDR2 ANQGSEA. The CDR3 nucleotides are TGCAGCGTTCCCGGTCCGTCCCACGGGGAGCTGTTTTTT. Its protein product is CSVPGPSHGELFF.

CDR3 bases: TGTGCCAGCAGCTTAGGACTCTTCGACGGCACAGATACGCAGTATTTT. This translates into CASSLGLFDGTDTQYF. This rearrangement joins TRBV11-2 to TRBJ2-3; D gene ambiguous. The V and J ends lost 1 base and 1 base respectively, with 12 bases between them. The CDR3 contains 16 residues. The germline V gene has CDR1 SGHAT and CDR2 FQNNGV.

The chain employs TRBV6-5 and TRBJ1-1; D remains ambiguous. CDR1 is MNHEY and CDR2 is SVGAGI in the germline V gene. V gave up 7 bases and J gave up 7 bases, with 13 bases separating them. The CDR3 covers 12 residues. Here the CDR3 DNA reads TGTGCCAGCACCCCAACTCGGATTGAAGCTTTCTTT. Translated: CASTPTRIEAFF.

V is TRBV7-8 and J is TRBJ1-1; D unclear. The germline V and J ends were trimmed by 3 bases and 0 bases, with 14 bases remaining between them. CDR3 length: 16 residues. In germline, CDR1 is SGHVS, CDR2 FQNEAQ. As DNA, the CDR3 is TGTGCCAGCAGCTTGAGCCACGACGTAATGAACACTGAAGCTTTCTTT. This codes for CASSLSHDVMNTEAFF.

The chain has TRBV23-1 and TRBJ1-1; possibly TRBD1 for D (5 bases). TRBV23-1 belongs to the ORF category, with a function that is uncertain. The length of the CDR3 is 16 residues. V gave up 2 bases and J gave up 3 bases, with 16 bases separating them. The CDR3 loop is CASSQARGVSHTEAFF. CDR3 in DNA: TGCGCCAGCAGTCAAGCGAGGGGTGTAAGCCACACTGAAGCTTTCTTT.

The genes are TRBV6-2 or TRBV6-3 and TRBJ1-1, with D perhaps TRBD1 (6 bases). The V gene's germline CDR1 is MNHEY and CDR2 SVGEGT. The V end was cut by 6 bases, the J end by 0 bases, with 14 bases between. CDR3 length: 15 residues. As DNA, the CDR3 is TGTGCCAGCAGCCCCGGACAGTACATGAACACTGAAGCTTTCTTT. Amino acids: CASSPGQYMNTEAFF.

V and J are TRBV5-6 and TRBJ2-5; no definite D call. Germline V gene lookup returns CDR1 SGHDT and CDR2 YYEEEE. Trimming took 0 bases from V and 5 from J, leaving 5 bases between them. The CDR3 loop spans 12 amino acids. CDR3 loop: CASSLGTETQYF. CDR3 nucleotide sequence: TGTGCCAGCAGCTTGGGTACGGAGACCCAGTACTTC.

The chain links TRBV2 to TRBJ2-1, with 9 nucleotides matching TRBD1. V lost 5 bases and J lost 1; bases outside the gene matches: 3. The length of the CDR3 is 15 residues. CDR1 and CDR2 (germline): SNHLY, FYNNEI. The CDR3 nucleotides read TGTGCCAGCAGTTTTGACAGGGGGTCCTACAATGAGCAGTTCTTC. Translating it yields CASSFDRGSYNEQFF.

This sequence joins TRBV29-1 and TRBJ1-4; 11 bases align to TRBD1. Germline V lookup: CDR1 SQVTM, CDR2 ANQGSEA. Germline trimming cut 6 bases from V and 7 bases from J; bases unmatched to any gene: 1. This CDR3 has 12 residues. The CDR3 DNA is TGCAGCGTCGGGACAGGGGGTGAAAAACTGTTTTTT. Its protein is CSVGTGGEKLFF.

CDR3: CASSGDRSPSGELFF. Written as DNA, the CDR3 is TGTGCCAGCAGTGGGGACCGATCACCCTCCGGGGAGCTGTTTTTT. The rearrangement joins TRBV2 to TRBJ2-2, with D perhaps given as TRBD1 or TRBD2 (5 bases each). This CDR3 comprises 15 residues. V lost 4 bases to trimming and J lost 6 bases, with 15 bases between them. Germline V gives CDR1 SNHLY, CDR2 FYNNEI.

The chain links TRBV5-1 to TRBJ2-3; the D is unclear. Trimming left V 6 bases short and J 0 bases short, with 14 bases between. The CDR3 has 15 amino acids. Germline loops: CDR1 SGHRS, CDR2 YFSETQ. The CDR3 is CASMRSSASTDTQYF. As DNA, the CDR3 is TGCGCCAGCATGCGTAGTTCGGCTAGCACAGATACGCAGTATTTT.

V and J are TRBV29-1 and TRBJ2-1; 10 nucleotides agree with TRBD2. V lost 2 bases, J lost 12 bases, and 7 bases stayed unmatched. The CDR3 length is 13 residues. Germline lookup yields CDR1 SQVTM and CDR2 ANQGSEA. CDR3 nucleotide sequence: TGCAGCGTTGAATTGCGACTAGCGGGCCTGCAGTTCTTC. The encoded protein is CSVELRLAGLQFF.

The chain has TRBV27 and TRBJ2-1; D might be TRBD1 (5 bases). V lost 5 bases to trimming and J lost 1 base, with 12 bases between them. Germline V CDR1 and CDR2: MNHEY, SMNVEV (reference sequence). The CDR3 extends over 15 amino acids. DNA for the CDR3: TGTGCCAGCAGTCTGCGGACATTATCCTACAATGAGCAGTTCTTC. Its translation: CASSLRTLSYNEQFF.

This chain links TRBV6-4 with TRBJ2-6, with a possible D match to TRBD2 (6 bases). Germline CDR1 and CDR2: MRHNA and SNTAGT. CDR3 length: 14 amino acids. The V end was cut by 4 bases, the J end by 2 bases, with 6 bases between. In DNA, the CDR3 is TGTGCCAGCAGTGGGGAGGCTGGGGCCAACGTCCTGACTTTC. Encoded protein: CASSGEAGANVLTF.

This chain uses TRBV7-9 with TRBJ1-6; D ambiguous. Germline assignment: CDR1 SEHNR and CDR2 FQNEAQ (reference sequence). The CDR3 contains 15 residues. The V gene lost 0 bases and the J gene lost 6 bases, with 9 bases spanning the gap. CDR3 in DNA: TGTGCCAGCAGCTTAGCGCTGGAAGGTAATTCACCCCTCCACTTT. This gives the protein CASSLALEGNSPLHF. Complete variable domain (other parts from reference TRBV7-9 and TRBJ1-6): DTGVSQNPRHKITKRGQNVTFRCDPISEHNRLYWYRQTLGQGPEFLTYFQNEAQLEKSRLLSDRFSAERPKGSFSTLEIQRTEQGDSAMYLCASSLALEGNSPLHFGNGTRLTVT.

This chain links TRBV3-1 (or the pseudogene TRBV3-2) with TRBJ2-7; TRBD2 matches 13 bases. Germline CDR1 LGHDT, CDR2 YNNKEL (reference sequence). J lost 4 bases, V lost 4 bases, and 4 bases had no gene match. The CDR3 totals 15 residues. The CDR3 DNA sequence: TGTGCCAGCAGCCCCGGACTAGCGGGAGTGTACGAGCAGTACTTC. Translated, it gives CASSPGLAGVYEQYF.